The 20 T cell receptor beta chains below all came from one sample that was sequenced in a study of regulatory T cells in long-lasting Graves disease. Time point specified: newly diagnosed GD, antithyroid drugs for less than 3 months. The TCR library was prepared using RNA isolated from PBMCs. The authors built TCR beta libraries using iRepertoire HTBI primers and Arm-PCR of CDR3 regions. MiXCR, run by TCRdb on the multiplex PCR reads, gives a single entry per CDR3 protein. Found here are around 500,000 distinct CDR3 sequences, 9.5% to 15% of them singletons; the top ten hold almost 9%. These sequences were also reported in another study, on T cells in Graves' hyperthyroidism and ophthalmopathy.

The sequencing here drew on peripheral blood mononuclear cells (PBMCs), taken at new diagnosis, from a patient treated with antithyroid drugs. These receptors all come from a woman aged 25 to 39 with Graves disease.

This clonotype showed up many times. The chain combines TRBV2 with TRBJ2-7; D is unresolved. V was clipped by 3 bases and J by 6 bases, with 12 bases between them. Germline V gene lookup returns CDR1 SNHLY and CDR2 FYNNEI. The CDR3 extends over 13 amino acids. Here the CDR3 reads CASSDLFRVEQYF. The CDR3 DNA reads TGTGCCAGCAGTGATCTCTTTCGTGTCGAGCAGTACTTC.

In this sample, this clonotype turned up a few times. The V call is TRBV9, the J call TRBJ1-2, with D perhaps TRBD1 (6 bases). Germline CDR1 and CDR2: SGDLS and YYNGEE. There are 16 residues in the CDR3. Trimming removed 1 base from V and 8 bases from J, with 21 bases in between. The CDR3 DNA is TGTGCCAGCAGCGTAACGTCACAGGGCTTCCAGGGCGGCTACACCTTC. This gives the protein CASSVTSQGFQGGYTF. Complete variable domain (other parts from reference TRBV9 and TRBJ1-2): DSGVTQTPKHLITATGQRVTLRCSPRSGDLSVYWYQQSLDQGLQFLIQYYNGEERAKGNILERFSAQQFPDLHSELNLSSLELGDSALYFCASSVTSQGFQGGYTFGSGTRLTVV.

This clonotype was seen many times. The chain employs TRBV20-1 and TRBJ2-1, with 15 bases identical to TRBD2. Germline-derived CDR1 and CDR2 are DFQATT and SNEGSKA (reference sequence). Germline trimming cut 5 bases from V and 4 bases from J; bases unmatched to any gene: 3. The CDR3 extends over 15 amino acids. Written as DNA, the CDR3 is TGCAGTGCTCCGGGACTAGCGGGAGGTTACAATGAGCAGTTCTTC. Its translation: CSAPGLAGGYNEQFF.

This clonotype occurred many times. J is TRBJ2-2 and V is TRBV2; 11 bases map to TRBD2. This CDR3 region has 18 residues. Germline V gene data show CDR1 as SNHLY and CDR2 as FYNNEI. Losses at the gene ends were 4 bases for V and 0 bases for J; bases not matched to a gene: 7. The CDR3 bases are TGTGCCAGCAGTGGCCTAGCGGGAGGCCGAACGAACACCGGGGAGCTGTTTTTT. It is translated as CASSGLAGGRTNTGELFF. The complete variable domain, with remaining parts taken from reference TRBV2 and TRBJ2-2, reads EPEVTQTPSHQVTQMGQEVILRCVPISNHLYFYWYRQILGQKVEFLVSFYNNEISEKSEIFDDQFSVERPDGSNFTLKIRSTKLEDSAMYFCASSGLAGGRTNTGELFFGEGSRLTVL.

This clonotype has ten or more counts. The CDR3 sequence is CASSLELGGAGETQYF. The CDR3 region has the DNA TGTGCCAGCAGTTTAGAGTTAGGGGGCGCAGGAGAGACCCAGTACTTC. This rearrangement joins TRBV28 to TRBJ2-5; the match to TRBD1 covers 7 bases. Germline lookup yields CDR1 MDHEN and CDR2 SYDVKM. The CDR3 is 16 residues long. The trim removed 2 bases at V and 4 bases at J, leaving 10 bases unmatched.

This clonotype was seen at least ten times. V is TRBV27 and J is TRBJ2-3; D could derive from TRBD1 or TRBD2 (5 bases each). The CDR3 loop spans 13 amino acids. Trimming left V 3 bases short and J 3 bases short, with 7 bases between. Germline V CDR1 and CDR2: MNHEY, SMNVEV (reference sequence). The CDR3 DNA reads TGTGCCAGCAGTTTGGGGGAGACAGATACGCAGTATTTT. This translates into CASSLGETDTQYF.

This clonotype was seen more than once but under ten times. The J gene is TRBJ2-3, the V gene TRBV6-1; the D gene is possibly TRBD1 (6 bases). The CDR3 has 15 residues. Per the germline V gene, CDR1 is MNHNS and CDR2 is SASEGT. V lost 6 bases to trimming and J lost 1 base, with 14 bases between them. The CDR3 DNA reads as TGTGCCAGCAGCCCTACAGGGTACGGCACAGATACGCAGTATTTT. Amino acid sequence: CASSPTGYGTDTQYF.

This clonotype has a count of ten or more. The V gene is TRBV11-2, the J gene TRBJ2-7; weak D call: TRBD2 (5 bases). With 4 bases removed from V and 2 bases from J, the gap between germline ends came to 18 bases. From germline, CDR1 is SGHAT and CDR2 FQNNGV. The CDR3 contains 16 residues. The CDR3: CASSSIMILGTYEQYF. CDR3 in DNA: TGTGCCAGCAGCTCGATCATGATACTAGGGACCTACGAGCAGTACTTC.

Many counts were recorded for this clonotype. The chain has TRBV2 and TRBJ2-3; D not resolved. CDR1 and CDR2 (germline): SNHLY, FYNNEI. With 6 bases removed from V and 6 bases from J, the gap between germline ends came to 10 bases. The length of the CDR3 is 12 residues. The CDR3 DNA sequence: TGTGCCAGCAGCGACTCGGAGGATACGCAGTATTTT. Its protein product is CASSDSEDTQYF.

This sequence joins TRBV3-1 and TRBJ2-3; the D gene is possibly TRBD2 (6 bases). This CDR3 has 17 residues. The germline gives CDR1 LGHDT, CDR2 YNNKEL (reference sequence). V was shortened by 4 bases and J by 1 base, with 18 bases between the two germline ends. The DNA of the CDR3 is TGTGCCAGCAGCCGACGGCCGTCGGGAGTTCGCACAGATACGCAGTATTTT. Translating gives CASSRRPSGVRTDTQYF.

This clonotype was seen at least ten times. The CDR3 is CAWRPIDRVRGYGYTF. The CDR3, as DNA: TGTGCCTGGAGGCCAATCGACAGGGTTAGGGGCTATGGCTACACCTTC. V is TRBV30 and J is TRBJ1-2; 7 nucleotides line up with TRBD1. V lost 3 bases and J lost 4; bases outside the gene matches: 14. The CDR3 runs 16 residues. The germline V gene encodes CDR1 GTSNPN and CDR2 SVGIG (reference sequence).

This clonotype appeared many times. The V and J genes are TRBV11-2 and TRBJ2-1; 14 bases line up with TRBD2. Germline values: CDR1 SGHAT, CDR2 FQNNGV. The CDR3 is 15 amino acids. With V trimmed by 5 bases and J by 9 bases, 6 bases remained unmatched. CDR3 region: CASSRTSGRWAEQFF. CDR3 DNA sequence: TGTGCCAGCAGCCGGACTAGCGGGAGGTGGGCTGAGCAGTTCTTC.

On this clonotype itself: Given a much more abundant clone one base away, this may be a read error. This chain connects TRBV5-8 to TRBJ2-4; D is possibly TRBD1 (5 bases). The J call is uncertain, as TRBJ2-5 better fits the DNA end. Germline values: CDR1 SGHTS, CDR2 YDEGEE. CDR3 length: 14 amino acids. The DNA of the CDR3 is TGTGCCAGCAGCGTACGGCAGGGTGGCGAGACCCAGTACTTC. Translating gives CASSVRQGGETQYF.

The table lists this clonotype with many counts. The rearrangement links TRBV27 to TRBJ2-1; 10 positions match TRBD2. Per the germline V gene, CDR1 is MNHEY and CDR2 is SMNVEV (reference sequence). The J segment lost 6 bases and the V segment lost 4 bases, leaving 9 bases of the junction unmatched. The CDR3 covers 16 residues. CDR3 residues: CASSSTTGTSVNEQFF. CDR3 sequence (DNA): TGTGCCAGCAGTTCGACTACCGGGACTAGCGTCAATGAGCAGTTCTTC.

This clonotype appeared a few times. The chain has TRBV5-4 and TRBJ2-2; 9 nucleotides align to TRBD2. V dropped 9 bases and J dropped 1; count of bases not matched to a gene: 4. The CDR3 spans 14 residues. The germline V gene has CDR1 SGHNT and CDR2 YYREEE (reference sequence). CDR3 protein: CATRAGGNTGELFF. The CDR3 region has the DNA TGTGCCACCCGAGCGGGAGGGAACACCGGGGAGCTGTTTTTT. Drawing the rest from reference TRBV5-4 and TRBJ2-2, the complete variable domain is ETGVTQSPTHLIKTRGQQVTLRCSSQSGHNTVSWYQQALGQGPQFIFQYYREEENGRGNFPPRFSGLQFPNYSSELNVNALELDDSALYLCATRAGGNTGELFFGEGSRLTVL.

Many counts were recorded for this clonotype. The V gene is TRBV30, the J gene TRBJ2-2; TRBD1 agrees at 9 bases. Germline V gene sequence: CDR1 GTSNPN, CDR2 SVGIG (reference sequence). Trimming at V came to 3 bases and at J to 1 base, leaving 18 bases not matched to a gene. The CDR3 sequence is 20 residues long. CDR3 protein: CAWRDPATGGPWVNTGELFF. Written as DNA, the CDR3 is TGTGCCTGGAGAGACCCCGCGACAGGGGGGCCTTGGGTGAACACCGGGGAGCTGTTTTTT.

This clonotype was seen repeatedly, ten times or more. The CDR3 DNA reads TGTGCCAGCAGCCAAGAAGTTTCTGCAAACTATGGCTACACCTTC. Translation: CASSQEVSANYGYTF. The chain carries TRBV3-1 and TRBJ1-2; D remains unclear. V gave up 0 bases and J gave up 2 bases, with 10 bases separating them. The CDR3 consists of 15 residues. Germline V gene sequence: CDR1 LGHDT, CDR2 YNNKEL (reference sequence). The full variable domain, with the rest looked up from reference TRBV3-1 and TRBJ1-2, is DTAVSQTPKYLVTQMGNDKSIKCEQNLGHDTMYWYKQDSKKFLKIMFSYNNKELIINETVPNRFSPKSPDKAHLNLHINSLELGDSAVYFCASSQEVSANYGYTFGSGTRLTVV.

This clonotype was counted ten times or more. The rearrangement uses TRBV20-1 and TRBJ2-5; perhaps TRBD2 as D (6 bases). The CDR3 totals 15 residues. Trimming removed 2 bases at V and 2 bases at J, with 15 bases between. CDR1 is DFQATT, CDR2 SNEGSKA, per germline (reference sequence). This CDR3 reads CSARPWAGRQETQYF. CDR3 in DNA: TGCAGTGCTAGACCTTGGGCGGGACGACAAGAGACCCAGTACTTC.

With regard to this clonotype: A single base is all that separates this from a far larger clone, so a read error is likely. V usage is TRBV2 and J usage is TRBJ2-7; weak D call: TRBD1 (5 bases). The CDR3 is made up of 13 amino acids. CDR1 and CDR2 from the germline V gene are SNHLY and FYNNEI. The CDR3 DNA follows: TGTGCCAGCAGCTCATCCAGGGTAGGCGAGCAGCACTTC. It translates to CASSSSRVGEQHF.

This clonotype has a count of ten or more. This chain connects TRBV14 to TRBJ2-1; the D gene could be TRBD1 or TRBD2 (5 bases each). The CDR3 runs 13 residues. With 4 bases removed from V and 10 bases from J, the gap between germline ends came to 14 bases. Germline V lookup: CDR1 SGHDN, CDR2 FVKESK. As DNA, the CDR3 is TGTGCCAGCAGCCCACTTCCGTGGGGGGAGCAGTTCTTC. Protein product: CASSPLPWGEQFF.